The subject of this entry is one TCR beta chain. Its antigen is unidentified. Following RNA extraction, reverse transcription yielded cDNA that acted as the sequencing template. Only in-frame clones appear in the TCRdb table, and some are missing; sequencing was by immunoSEQ multiplex PCR. In the table there are 150,000 to 200,000 clones, more than 45% of which are singletons. Treatment noted: oral pan-JAK inhibitor, 5-10 mg twice daily. T lymphocytes (CD4+ and CD8+) were sorted from PBMCs. The source of the sample is a study of CD8+ T cells in alopecia areata. Study results and limitations: Within the top 100, expanded CD8+ clones significantly decreased with tofacitinib, as did scalp clonality. Elevated clonality characterized lesional scalp relative to normal scalp, particularly in alopecia totalis/universalis. Normal skin's resident alphabeta T cells are also sequenced in scalp samples.

The CDR3 spans 14 residues. Germline CDR1 is MNHNS and CDR2 is SASEGT. The V gene lost 8 bases and the J gene lost 0 bases, with 12 bases spanning the gap. The TCR originated in a human donor with alopecia areata. J is TRBJ2-3 and V is TRBV6-1; D is possibly TRBD2 (6 bases). The sample in question was CD4+ T cells sorted from blood, obtained at week 24, from a patient treated with tofacitinib. The CDR3 here is CASDRLASTDTQYF. For the CDR3, the DNA is TGTGCCAGCGATCGGCTAGCGAGCACAGATACGCAGTATTTT.